The 7 T cell receptor beta chains below were found in one sample sequenced in a study of Ad26.COV2.S vaccination and SARS-CoV-2 variants (dated by TCRdb to about 2021). The treatment or condition label here, explained by the study, means: approximately 18 received Ad26.COV2.S at low or high dose, single or two shots; about 5 received placebo; per-sample allocation not given. For vaccine and placebo recipients, repertoires were sequenced using samples collected on day 63 after the first injection. Library preparation used the immunoSEQ multiplex PCR assay. Sourced from immuneACCESS, this table was stored by TCRdb with only in-frame sequences that have V and J called. A share of the clones is absent; for the studies checked, an unresolved V gene accounts for under half, and the remainder has no known explanation. Recorded for this sample are approximately 240,000 clones; around 89% of them occurred a single time. The ten largest clones take up around 11% of the sample.

Sequenced here: peripheral blood, sampled in a trial of Ad26.COV2.S vaccine versus placebo. The receptors were sampled from a person between 18 and 65 years old who received the Ad26.COV2.S COVID-19 vaccine or a placebo.

This chain links TRBV21-1 with TRBJ1-2; the listed D gene, TRBD1, was not tested against the DNA. TRBV21-1 is a recognized pseudogene. The CDR3 extends over 14 amino acids. The DNA for the CDR3 is TGTGCCAGCAGCGGGGCGACAGGCTACTATGGCTACACCTTC. It encodes CASSGATGYYGYTF.

Worth noting for this clone: Additional DNA sequences in this sample encode the identical CDR3. The chain recombines TRBV3-1 (or the pseudogene TRBV3-2) with TRBJ2-7; D may be TRBD2 (6 bases). This CDR3 comprises 13 residues. V shed 4 bases and J shed 3 bases, with 10 bases lying between them. Germline V CDR1 and CDR2: LGHDT, YNNKEL (reference sequence). The CDR3 DNA follows: TGTGCCAGCAGCCGGACGGAGGGCTACGAGCAGTACTTC. It translates to CASSRTEGYEQYF.

The genes are TRBV6-1 and TRBJ1-5; TRBD1 agrees at 8 bases. Per the germline V gene, CDR1 is MNHNS and CDR2 is SASEGT. The CDR3 sequence is 16 residues long. V shed 2 bases, J shed 2 bases, and the junction held 5 bases outside the gene matches. This chain's CDR3 is CASSERLGQGNQPQHF. The CDR3 DNA follows: TGTGCCAGCAGTGAAAGATTGGGACAGGGCAATCAGCCCCAGCATTTT.

The chain has TRBV14 and TRBJ2-5, with no clear D. Germline CDR1 SGHDN, CDR2 FVKESK. With 4 bases removed from V and 2 bases from J, the gap between germline ends came to 8 bases. This CDR3 contains 13 residues. The CDR3 here is CASSPNEQETQYF. The CDR3 nucleotides read TGTGCCAGCAGCCCGAACGAGCAAGAGACCCAGTACTTC.

The J gene is TRBJ2-7, the V gene TRBV5-6; D may match TRBD1 or TRBD2 (5 bases each). Trimming took 0 bases from V and 5 from J, leaving 9 bases between them. This CDR3 is built from 13 residues. Per the germline V gene, CDR1 is SGHDT and CDR2 is YYEEEE. CDR3 coding DNA: TGTGCCAGCAGCTTGGTTCTGGGGGACGAGCAGTACTTC. Amino acids: CASSLVLGDEQYF.

This chain connects TRBV18 to TRBJ2-3; D may match TRBD1 or TRBD2 (5 bases each). Trimming removed 0 bases at V and 2 bases at J, with 12 bases between. The CDR3 is 16 amino acids. CDR1 KGHSH and CDR2 LQKENI come from the germline V gene. Here the CDR3 reads CASSPPRRGDTDTQYF. CDR3 bases: TGTGCCAGCTCACCACCGAGGAGAGGGGACACAGATACGCAGTATTTT.

The chain links TRBV7-2 to TRBJ1-5, with D perhaps matching TRBD1 (5 bases). This CDR3 region has 14 residues. Per the germline V gene, CDR1 is SGHTA and CDR2 is FQGNSA. With 2 bases removed from V and 6 bases from J, the gap between germline ends came to 11 bases. Here the CDR3 DNA reads TGTGCCAGCAGCTTAACGGGGGGAGGTCAGCCCCAGCATTTT. Its translation is CASSLTGGGQPQHF. The full variable domain, its missing parts supplied by reference TRBV7-2 and TRBJ1-5, is GAGVSQSPSNKVTEKGKDVELRCDPISGHTALYWYRQSLGQGLEFLIYFQGNSAPDKSGLPSDRFSAERTGGSVSTLTIQRTQQEDSAVYLCASSLTGGGQPQHFGDGTRLSIL.